A single sample is the source of the 22 T cell receptor beta chains below, sequenced in a study of OX40 agonist ivuxolimab in advanced cancers. Sequencing used immunoSEQ multiplex PCR; TCRdb keeps in-frame clones, though not all of them. The table includes about 40,000 clones, about 89% detected once. The source material was CD4+ or CD8+ T cells sorted from blood, sampled in a trial of the OX40 agonist ivuxolimab. The source is an adult with an advanced solid tumor such as melanoma, head and neck, liver or kidney cancer.

V is TRBV7-2 and J is TRBJ1-5, with D maybe TRBD1 (6 bases). This CDR3 is 16 amino acids long. Germline CDR1 reads SGHTA; CDR2 reads FQGNSA. V lost 1 base, J lost 6 bases, and 16 bases lay in between. In DNA form, the CDR3 reads TGTGCCAGCAGCTTAGTTGCGGGTAAACAGGGTCAGCCCCAGCATTTT. Encoded protein: CASSLVAGKQGQPQHF.

V and J are TRBV5-4 and TRBJ1-1; D call uncertain. With 0 bases removed from V and 4 bases from J, the gap between germline ends came to 10 bases. The CDR3 has 14 amino acids. In germline, CDR1 is SGHNT, CDR2 YYREEE (reference sequence). CDR3 nucleotide sequence: TGTGCCAGCAGCTTGGCCGCAGGTCCCACTGAAGCTTTCTTT. This gives the protein CASSLAAGPTEAFF.

This chain links TRBV9 with TRBJ2-2; 15 nucleotides line up with TRBD2. The CDR3 is 16 amino acids. Losses at the gene ends were 3 bases for V and 9 bases for J; bases not matched to a gene: 6. The germline V gene encodes CDR1 SGDLS and CDR2 YYNGEE. The CDR3 protein is CASSGGLAGGSRELFF. The CDR3 region has the DNA TGTGCCAGCAGCGGAGGACTAGCGGGAGGGAGCCGGGAGCTGTTTTTT.

The chain couples TRBV19 to TRBJ2-5, with D perhaps TRBD2 (6 bases). The ends were cut back, 7 bases at V and 1 base at J, with 16 bases in the middle. This CDR3 contains 15 residues. Germline CDR1 LNHDA, CDR2 SQIVND (reference sequence). The CDR3: CASTRSVGGQETQYF. The CDR3, as DNA: TGTGCCAGTACCCGCTCAGTCGGGGGCCAAGAGACCCAGTACTTC.

The chain joins TRBV10-2 to TRBJ2-7; D remains ambiguous. The CDR3 loop spans 11 amino acids. Germline CDR1 is WSHSY and CDR2 is SAAADI. With 6 bases removed from V and 5 bases from J, the gap between germline ends came to 8 bases. DNA of the CDR3: TGCGCCAGCAGGAAAGGCGACGAGCAGTACTTC. Its protein is CASRKGDEQYF.

The chain employs TRBV30 and TRBJ1-6; D gene uncertain. Germline lookup yields CDR1 GTSNPN and CDR2 SVGIG (reference sequence). The length of the CDR3 is 14 residues. V lost 4 bases, J lost 0 bases, and 7 bases lay in between. CDR3 region: CAWKRSSYNSPLHF. The CDR3, as DNA: TGTGCCTGGAAAAGGAGCTCCTATAATTCACCCCTCCACTTT.

The chain is built from TRBV30 and TRBJ2-1, with a weak D call TRBD1 (6 bases). Trimming left V 2 bases short and J 0 bases short, with 11 bases between. CDR3 length: 15 residues. Per germline, CDR1 GTSNPN and CDR2 SVGIG (reference sequence). CDR3 sequence reads: CAWSWGPSSYNEQFF. In DNA form, the CDR3 reads TGTGCCTGGAGTTGGGGGCCTAGCTCCTACAATGAGCAGTTCTTC.

The V gene is TRBV5-4, the J gene TRBJ2-1; D unresolved. In germline, CDR1 is SGHNT, CDR2 YYREEE (reference sequence). V lost 2 bases, J lost 7 bases, and 10 bases lay in between. The CDR3 length is 13 residues. Here the CDR3 reads CASSLARRNEQFF. The CDR3 DNA sequence: TGTGCCAGCAGCTTAGCCAGGCGTAATGAGCAGTTCTTC.

V is TRBV27 and J is TRBJ2-7; 10 bases are a match to TRBD2. The CDR3 has 14 amino acids. Germline V gene sequence: CDR1 MNHEY, CDR2 SMNVEV (reference sequence). The trim removed 5 bases at V and 5 bases at J, leaving 6 bases unmatched. In DNA, the CDR3 is TGTGCCAGCAGTCTGGGACTAGCGAGCAACGAGCAGTACTTC. This encodes CASSLGLASNEQYF.

The chain combines TRBV25-1 with TRBJ2-5, with D unresolved. This CDR3 comprises 10 residues. The germline gives CDR1 MGHDK, CDR2 SYGVNS. V lost 2 bases, J lost 5 bases, and 0 bases lay in between. The CDR3 nucleotides read TGTGCCAGCAGTGAAGAGACCCAGTACTTC. This translates into CASSEETQYF.

This chain connects TRBV28 to TRBJ2-4, with D hard to call. Germline V gene sequence: CDR1 MDHEN, CDR2 SYDVKM. Trimming removed 4 bases from V and 0 bases from J, with 10 bases in between. The CDR3 has 15 residues. CDR3 bases: TGTGCCAGCAGTTCCCCTCAGGTAGCCAAAAACATTCAGTACTTC. Amino acid sequence: CASSSPQVAKNIQYF.

V and J are TRBV6-5 and TRBJ2-3, with TRBD2 identical over 7 bases. V gave up 10 bases and J gave up 1 base; unmatched junction bases: 5. This CDR3 has 13 residues. Germline V CDR1 and CDR2: MNHEY, SVGAGI. The CDR3 is CATKRDRTDTQYF. CDR3 nucleotide sequence: TGTGCCACCAAGCGGGACCGCACAGATACGCAGTATTTT.

The sample holds one count of this clone. This chain joins TRBV5-4 and TRBJ2-7, with TRBD2 matching 9 bases. J lost 3 bases, V lost 4 bases, and 11 bases had no gene match. Germline V gene sequence: CDR1 SGHNT, CDR2 YYREEE (reference sequence). This CDR3 is built from 16 residues. As DNA, the CDR3 is TGTGCCAGCAGCAAAAACAGCGGGAGGTCAGACTACGAGCAGTACTTC. Protein: CASSKNSGRSDYEQYF.

This chain connects TRBV18 to TRBJ1-1; D gene uncertain. Trimming pared 0 bases from V and 7 bases from J, leaving 6 bases between. The germline V gene encodes CDR1 KGHSH and CDR2 LQKENI. The CDR3 contains 12 residues. CDR3 amino acids: CASSPPSNEAFF. The CDR3 DNA follows: TGTGCCAGCTCACCACCGTCAAATGAAGCTTTCTTT.

This clone was observed a few times. The chain has TRBV29-1 and TRBJ2-2; TRBD2 agrees at 13 bases. V was clipped by 3 bases and J by 7 bases; unmatched bases: 8. Germline CDR1 SQVTM, CDR2 ANQGSEA. CDR3 length: 16 residues. CDR3 residues: CSVDRLAGGTGGELFF. As DNA, the CDR3 is TGCAGCGTTGATAGACTAGCGGGGGGTACTGGCGGGGAGCTGTTTTTT.

The J gene is TRBJ1-1, the V gene TRBV7-8; D remains ambiguous. The CDR3 consists of 15 residues. The V end was cut by 3 bases, the J end by 0 bases, with 11 bases between. CDR1 and CDR2 from the germline V gene are SGHVS and FQNEAQ. CDR3 residues: CASSFLGLMNTEAFF. CDR3 in DNA: TGTGCCAGCAGCTTCCTAGGACTCATGAACACTGAAGCTTTCTTT. The whole variable domain, filled in from reference TRBV7-8 and TRBJ1-1, reads GAGVSQSPRYKVAKRGQDVALRCDPISGHVSLFWYQQALGQGPEFLTYFQNEAQLDKSGLPSDRFFAERPEGSVSTLKIQRTQQEDSAVYLCASSFLGLMNTEAFFGQGTRLTVV.

The chain employs TRBV5-4 and TRBJ2-3, with TRBD2 matching over 10 bases. This CDR3 is 18 amino acids long. Germline trimming cut 6 bases from V and 4 bases from J; bases unmatched to any gene: 17. Germline V gene sequence: CDR1 SGHNT, CDR2 YYREEE (reference sequence). CDR3 DNA sequence: TGTGCCAGCATCCCGCGGGGCGCGGCTAGCGGGAGAGCAGATACGCAGTATTTT. Translation: CASIPRGAASGRADTQYF.

DNA for the CDR3: TGTGCCTGGAGAGGGATGGGTAATTCACCCCTCCACTTT. The encoded protein is CAWRGMGNSPLHF. The chain joins TRBV30 to TRBJ1-6, with D unclear. The CDR3 has 13 residues. From germline, CDR1 is GTSNPN and CDR2 SVGIG (reference sequence). V gave up 3 bases and J gave up 6 bases, with 9 bases separating them.

The chain joins TRBV4-1 to TRBJ2-4; D gene unclear. V lost 0 bases and J 2 bases, leaving 8 bases between the germline ends. From germline, CDR1 is MGHRA and CDR2 YSYEKL. The CDR3 sequence is 15 residues long. As DNA, the CDR3 is TGCGCCAGCAGCCAAGAGGGCAGCTCCAAAAACATTCAGTACTTC. Amino acid sequence: CASSQEGSSKNIQYF.

This chain links TRBV19 with TRBJ1-2; 8 nucleotides align to TRBD1. In germline, CDR1 is LNHDA, CDR2 SQIVND (reference sequence). The V segment lost 5 bases and the J segment 1 base; nucleotides outside the gene matches: 12. CDR3 size: 17 residues. The CDR3 sequence: CASSSGRTGRGNYGYTF. CDR3 nucleotides: TGTGCCAGTAGTTCTGGTCGGACAGGGCGCGGTAACTATGGCTACACCTTC.

The chain joins TRBV5-4 to TRBJ2-1; 8 nucleotides match TRBD2. Germline CDR1 reads SGHNT; CDR2 reads YYREEE (reference sequence). The CDR3 sequence is 15 residues long. After removal of 6 bases from V and 0 bases from J, the junction contained 5 bases not matched to a gene. CDR3 region: CASNSGGISYNEQFF. In DNA form, the CDR3 reads TGTGCCAGCAATTCGGGAGGGATCTCCTACAATGAGCAGTTCTTC.

The rearrangement links TRBV7-8 to TRBJ2-1; 8 nucleotides match TRBD1. The CDR3 covers 15 residues. Trimming removed 6 bases from V and 4 bases from J; junction bases left unmatched: 8. Germline-derived CDR1 and CDR2 are SGHVS and FQNEAQ. CDR3 nucleotide sequence: TGTGCCAGCAGTTGGGACAGGAGATTTTACAATGAGCAGTTCTTC. It yields the protein CASSWDRRFYNEQFF.